The 24 T cell receptor beta chains below all came from one sample that was sequenced in a study of CXCR3-negative and CXCR3-positive naive CD8 T cells. Regarding the study as a whole: CXCR3-positive naive cells carried more hydrophobic TRB CDR3s than CXCR3-negative ones.

The authors made the TRB cDNA libraries by 5' RACE using UMI labels. No DNA is given; TCRdb re-called the 5' RACE reads and lists each CDR3 protein once. The table gives about 98,000 distinct CDR3 sequences; the top ten clones make up 1.1% of it. Their antigens remain unidentified. Sequences were obtained from naive CXCR3+ CD8+ T cells from blood. Specified subset: CD45RO-CCR7+CD27+CD95- naive CD8+ T cells expressing CXCR3 (TNR3+). These receptors were taken from a human donor in good health. Some clones in this sample may be carry-over from other donors' samples.

The V gene is TRBV10-3, the J gene TRBJ2-2; TCRdb proposes TRBD1, but this gene call is untestable without DNA. Germline loops: CDR1 ENHRY, CDR2 SYGVKD. The CDR3 consists of 17 residues. CDR3 amino acids: CAISESRTGQGGPELFF.

This CDR3 is CASSKGDTSYEQYF. The chain employs TRBV21-1 and TRBJ2-7; TCRdb's D gene call, TRBD1, goes unchecked for lack of DNA. TRBV21-1 is deemed a pseudogene. CDR3 length equals 14 residues.

The V and J genes are TRBV2 and TRBJ2-3; the TRBD2 assignment by TCRdb is unverifiable without DNA. Germline-derived CDR1 and CDR2 are SNHLY and FYNNEI. The CDR3 is made up of 14 amino acids. This CDR3 is CASFAGGDTDTQYF.

The CDR3 sequence: CASSLRPTSISYNEQFF. The chain uses TRBV7-2 and TRBJ2-1. Per the germline V gene, CDR1 is SGHTA and CDR2 is FQGNSA. This CDR3 region has 17 residues.

This chain links TRBV6-5 with TRBJ1-5. CDR1 and CDR2 (germline): MNHEY, SVGAGI. CDR3 length: 14 residues. CDR3 residues: CATSRQNSNQPQHF.

The chain joins TRBV13 to TRBJ2-7; lacking DNA, the TRBD2 call made by TCRdb goes unchecked. The germline V gene encodes CDR1 PRHDT and CDR2 FYEKMQ (reference sequence). The CDR3 has 15 amino acids. The CDR3 spells CASSSKVLSGYEQYF. Full variable domain (rest looked up from reference TRBV13 and TRBJ2-7): AAGVIQSPRHLIKEKRETATLKCYPIPRHDTVYWYQQGPGQDPQFLISFYEKMQSDKGSIPDRFSAQQFSDYHSELNMSSLELGDSALYFCASSSKVLSGYEQYFGPGTRLTVT.

The V and J genes are TRBV29-1 and TRBJ2-7. This CDR3 has 13 residues. Germline lookup yields CDR1 SQVTM and CDR2 ANQGSEA. The CDR3 region is CSVGGGSSYEQYF.

The chain uses TRBV11-2 and TRBJ2-7; checking the TCRdb D call of TRBD2 is not possible without DNA. This CDR3 has 15 residues. Germline loops: CDR1 SGHAT, CDR2 FQNNGV. CDR3 in amino acids: CASSSSPGLGHEQYF.

The V call is TRBV19, the J call TRBJ2-5. The CDR3 covers 12 residues. Germline loops: CDR1 LNHDA, CDR2 SQIVND (reference sequence). CDR3 sequence: CASSYGSGTQYF.

The chain is built from TRBV7-2 and TRBJ2-1; TCRdb returns TRBD2, unconfirmable since there is no DNA. From germline, CDR1 is SGHTA and CDR2 FQGNSA. The CDR3 has 15 amino acids. The CDR3 spells CASSQLAGGPFEQFF.

This chain joins TRBV12-3 or TRBV12-4 and TRBJ1-5; TCRdb's assignment of TRBD1 cannot be checked, as there is no DNA. The CDR3 length is 17 residues. The CDR3: CASSGPKQGELLQPQHF.

V usage is TRBV5-4 and J usage is TRBJ1-6; there is no DNA to check the TCRdb D call of TRBD1. Germline lookup yields CDR1 SGHNT and CDR2 YYREEE (reference sequence). The CDR3 contains 15 residues. This CDR3 is CASSSRGVSRSPLHF.

The genes are TRBV29-1 and TRBJ1-2; TCRdb's D gene call, TRBD1, goes unchecked for lack of DNA. CDR3 length equals 13 residues. From germline, CDR1 is SQVTM and CDR2 ANQGSEA. The CDR3 here is CSAHKGGLAGYTF.

V usage is TRBV29-1 and J usage is TRBJ2-7; TCRdb indicates TRBD1, and absent DNA this call remains unverified. CDR3 size: 17 residues. The germline CDR1 and CDR2 sequences are SQVTM and ANQGSEA. The CDR3 region is CSVEDEGGGRGSYEQYF.

The genes are TRBV7-9 and TRBJ1-1. The germline gives CDR1 SEHNR, CDR2 FQNEAQ (reference sequence). The CDR3 sequence is 11 residues long. The CDR3 sequence is CASSSRAEAFF.

This chain joins TRBV29-1 and TRBJ2-1; without DNA, the TCRdb call of TRBD2 cannot be checked. Per the germline V gene, CDR1 is SQVTM and CDR2 is ANQGSEA. The CDR3 runs 15 residues. CDR3 protein: CSVVPGTSGQNEQFF.

The V and J genes are TRBV5-6 and TRBJ1-4; TCRdb gives TRBD1 as the D gene, but with no DNA this cannot be confirmed. Germline CDR1 and CDR2: SGHDT and YYEEEE. This CDR3 spans 14 amino acids. The CDR3 region is CASSSEDSYEKLFF. The variable domain in full, with the rest retrieved from reference TRBV5-6 and TRBJ1-4, is DAGVTQSPTHLIKTRGQQVTLRCSPKSGHDTVSWYQQALGQGPQFIFQYYEEEERQRGNFPDRFSGHQFPNYSSELNVNALLLGDSALYLCASSSEDSYEKLFFGSGTQLSVL.

The chain recombines TRBV7-9 with TRBJ2-7; TCRdb's D call of TRBD1 is untestable without DNA. CDR1 and CDR2 from the germline V gene are SEHNR and FQNEAQ (reference sequence). This CDR3 region has 17 residues. CDR3 sequence: CASSGRTGGGPQGEQYF. Variable domain in full (rest from reference TRBV7-9 and TRBJ2-7): DTGVSQNPRHKITKRGQNVTFRCDPISEHNRLYWYRQTLGQGPEFLTYFQNEAQLEKSRLLSDRFSAERPKGSFSTLEIQRTEQGDSAMYLCASSGRTGGGPQGEQYFGPGTRLTVT.

J is TRBJ2-3 and V is TRBV4-3; the TCRdb call, TRBD1, lacks DNA for checking. Germline values: CDR1 LGHNA, CDR2 YSLEER. CDR3 length: 17 residues. CDR3 amino acids: CASSQDMLQGNTDTQYF.

V is TRBV14 and J is TRBJ1-2; TCRdb designates TRBD1, a call that cannot be tested without DNA. This CDR3 has 16 residues. Germline CDR1 SGHDN, CDR2 FVKESK. CDR3 region: CASSQDGTGVNYGYTF.

V gene TRBV19 combines with J gene TRBJ1-2; the TCRdb D gene call, TRBD1, has no DNA to confirm it. Germline lookup yields CDR1 LNHDA and CDR2 SQIVND (reference sequence). This CDR3 contains 18 residues. The CDR3: CASILSTRGSTLGYGYTF.

The chain couples TRBV19 to TRBJ2-4; TCRdb selects TRBD2, and the lack of DNA leaves this call unchecked. CDR3 length equals 16 residues. Germline CDR1 is LNHDA and CDR2 is SQIVND (reference sequence). CDR3 protein: CASSARASGAKNIQYF.

This chain joins TRBV7-9 and TRBJ2-1. CDR3 length equals 13 residues. Germline assignment: CDR1 SEHNR and CDR2 FQNEAQ (reference sequence). CDR3 sequence reads: CASSLAPGYEQFF.

The chain employs TRBV5-1 and TRBJ2-1; the D gene TCRdb calls, TRBD1, cannot be checked with no DNA. The CDR3 consists of 15 residues. Germline V gene lookup returns CDR1 SGHRS and CDR2 YFSETQ. The CDR3 region is CASSLEGGEWNEQFF.